Shown below are 20 T cell receptor beta chains from a single sample sequenced in a study of shared clonotypes between healthy human individuals. Only in-frame clones appear in the TCRdb table, and some are missing; sequencing was by immunoSEQ multiplex PCR. The repertoire holds over a million clones, with approximately 72% as singletons. Input material: memory CD4+ T cells sorted from blood. Subset defined: CD45RA-negative fraction. The receptors were gathered from a man aged 18 to 35 in good health.

The chain recombines TRBV19 with TRBJ1-2, with D unclear. This CDR3 contains 13 residues. Germline V gives CDR1 LNHDA, CDR2 SQIVND (reference sequence). The V and J ends lost 3 bases and 7 bases respectively, with 12 bases between them. In DNA form, the CDR3 reads TGTGCCAGTAGTATTGTGGGTCGGGGTGGCTACACCTTC. This gives the protein CASSIVGRGGYTF.

The J gene is TRBJ1-3, the V gene TRBV6-6; 8 bases match TRBD1. Germline V gene sequence: CDR1 MNHNY, CDR2 SVGAGI (reference sequence). The CDR3 consists of 16 residues. Trimming cost V 6 bases and J 0 bases; bases outside gene matches: 7. The CDR3 DNA is TGTGCCAGCAGACCTAACGACAGGGGCTCTGGAAACACCATATATTTT. This sequence encodes CASRPNDRGSGNTIYF.

This chain uses TRBV30 with TRBJ1-2; no clear D. CDR1 and CDR2 (germline): GTSNPN, SVGIG (reference sequence). The CDR3 totals 14 residues. Trimming removed 2 bases at V and 8 bases at J, with 18 bases between. The DNA of the CDR3 is TGTGCCTGGAGTTTCGCGTGGGCGCCGGCGGGCTACACCTTC. Residues: CAWSFAWAPAGYTF.

This sequence joins TRBV30 and TRBJ2-1, with no clear D. Germline lookup yields CDR1 GTSNPN and CDR2 SVGIG (reference sequence). The CDR3 extends over 12 amino acids. Trimming took 5 bases from V and 4 from J, leaving 9 bases between them. The CDR3, as DNA: TGTGCCTGGCGGCGGAGTTACAATGAGCAGTTCTTC. Translating it yields CAWRRSYNEQFF.

The V call is TRBV30, the J call TRBJ2-3, with 9 positions matching TRBD2. CDR1 is GTSNPN, CDR2 SVGIG, per germline (reference sequence). This CDR3 is 15 amino acids long. Germline trimming cut 5 bases from V and 5 bases from J; bases unmatched to any gene: 11. The CDR3 sequence: CAWVEAGGPQDTQYF. As DNA, the CDR3 is TGTGCCTGGGTTGAGGCGGGAGGGCCTCAAGATACGCAGTATTTT. Looking up the rest from reference TRBV30 and TRBJ2-3 gives the full variable domain: SQTIHQWPATLVQPVGSPLSLECTVEGTSNPNLYWYRQAAGRGLQLLFYSVGIGQISSEVPQNLSASRPQDRQFILSSKKLLLSDSGFYLCAWVEAGGPQDTQYFGPGTRLTVL.

The CDR3 here is CASSATGYYGTGELFF. As DNA, the CDR3 is TGTGCCAGTAGTGCCACAGGGTATTACGGCACCGGGGAGCTGTTTTTT. The chain uses TRBV19 and TRBJ2-2, with D perhaps matching TRBD1 (6 bases). CDR3 length equals 16 residues. Germline-derived CDR1 and CDR2 are LNHDA and SQIVND (reference sequence). Trimming removed 5 bases at V and 4 bases at J, with 17 bases between. The whole variable domain, remainder taken from reference TRBV19 and TRBJ2-2, is DGGITQSPKYLFRKEGQNVTLSCEQNLNHDAMYWYRQDPGQGLRLIYYSQIVNDFQKGDIAEGYSVSREKKESFPLTVTSAQKNPTAFYLCASSATGYYGTGELFFGEGSRLTVL.

In its sample, this clone was seen once. The genes are TRBV29-1 and TRBJ2-3, with TRBD1 identical over 9 bases. Germline-derived CDR1 and CDR2 are SQVTM and ANQGSEA. The CDR3 sequence is 15 residues long. The V and J ends lost 7 bases and 4 bases, in that order; junction bases with no gene match: 12. CDR3 nucleotide sequence: TGCAGCGCTATAAGAAGGGGACAGGGACCAGATACGCAGTATTTT. Translating gives CSAIRRGQGPDTQYF.

The chain couples TRBV2 to TRBJ2-3; the D gene is possibly TRBD1 (5 bases). This CDR3 contains 16 residues. Per germline, CDR1 SNHLY and CDR2 FYNNEI. V dropped 0 bases and J dropped 2 bases, with 12 bases sitting between them. CDR3: CASSEAGRVFTDTQYF. The CDR3 bases are TGTGCCAGCAGTGAAGCAGGCAGGGTATTCACAGATACGCAGTATTTT.

The CDR3 DNA reads TGCGCCAGCAGCTTGGATGTAGGGGTCAGAGGGAACGAGCAGTACTTC. Its protein product is CASSLDVGVRGNEQYF. The chain carries TRBV5-1 and TRBJ2-5; D may be TRBD1 or TRBD2 (5 bases each). The tail of the sequence fits TRBJ2-7 better, so the J call may be wrong. Germline V lookup: CDR1 SGHRS, CDR2 YFSETQ. The CDR3 has 16 residues.

In regard to this clone: A much larger clone lies one base from this, so it may be a read error. The CDR3, as DNA: TGTGCCAGCAGCTTAGGGGCGGGAGGGTCCGTCAATGAGCAGTTCTTC. Translated, it gives CASSLGAGGSVNEQFF. The rearrangement links TRBV11-3 to TRBJ2-1; 9 nucleotides agree with TRBD2. The CDR3 is made up of 16 amino acids. V shed 1 base and J 6 bases; nucleotides not matched to a gene: 7. CDR1 and CDR2 from the germline V gene are SGHNT and YENEEA.

The chain joins TRBV28 to TRBJ1-3, with D hard to call. The V and J ends lost 10 bases and 4 bases respectively, with 17 bases between them. This CDR3 region has 14 residues. Germline V gene data show CDR1 as MDHEN and CDR2 as SYDVKM. CDR3 bases: TGTGCCACCGGAGAACCGGGCCAAGGAAACACCATATATTTT. This gives the protein CATGEPGQGNTIYF.

Many counts were recorded for this clone. The sample holds other DNA sequences that translate to the same CDR3. The rearrangement links TRBV6-5 to TRBJ1-2, with 7 positions matching TRBD1. J was trimmed by 2 bases and V by 5 bases; bases with no gene match: 8. Germline CDR1 and CDR2: MNHEY and SVGAGI. CDR3 length: 15 residues. The CDR3 protein is CASSPITTGNYGYTF. CDR3 sequence (DNA): TGTGCCAGCAGTCCCATCACGACAGGGAACTATGGCTACACCTTC.

This chain joins TRBV9 and TRBJ2-1; no firm D call. This CDR3 region has 15 residues. The V gene lost 4 bases and the J gene lost 0 bases, with 11 bases spanning the gap. Germline-derived CDR1 and CDR2 are SGDLS and YYNGEE. In nucleotides, the CDR3 is TGTGCCAGCAGCTCATACTGGACCTCCTACAATGAGCAGTTCTTC. Residues: CASSSYWTSYNEQFF.

The genes are TRBV5-5 and TRBJ2-7; D may match TRBD1 or TRBD2 (5 bases each). Trimming removed 4 bases at V and 2 bases at J, with 16 bases between. The CDR3 totals 15 residues. In germline, CDR1 is SGHKS, CDR2 YYEKEE (reference sequence). CDR3 sequence reads: CASSLSYPGPYEQYF. For the CDR3, the DNA is TGTGCCAGCAGCCTGAGCTATCCGGGACCCTACGAGCAGTACTTC.

V gene TRBV7-2 combines with J gene TRBJ2-2, with TRBD1 as a possible D gene (6 bases). V lost 1 base, J lost 5 bases, and 14 bases lay in between. The CDR3 loop spans 16 amino acids. The germline gives CDR1 SGHTA, CDR2 FQGNSA. The CDR3 sequence is CASSLGGQGLTGELFF. CDR3 nucleotide sequence: TGTGCCAGCAGCTTAGGGGGCCAGGGGCTAACCGGGGAGCTGTTTTTT.

This chain joins TRBV25-1 and TRBJ2-3; 8 nucleotides match TRBD2. The CDR3 is 16 residues long. Germline lookup yields CDR1 MGHDK and CDR2 SYGVNS. V lost 5 bases to trimming and J lost 0 bases; unmatched junction nucleotides: 7. The CDR3 reads CASSPYGLASTDTQYF. CDR3 in DNA: TGTGCCAGCAGTCCCTACGGACTAGCTAGCACAGATACGCAGTATTTT.

J is TRBJ2-2 and V is TRBV11-2; D remains unclear. Trimming left V 4 bases short and J 2 bases short, with 17 bases between. Germline CDR1 reads SGHAT; CDR2 reads FQNNGV. The CDR3 totals 17 residues. DNA of the CDR3: TGTGCCAGCAGCTCCCGGACGGCCGCGAGTAACACCGGGGAGCTGTTTTTT. It specifies CASSSRTAASNTGELFF.

V gene TRBV4-2 combines with J gene TRBJ2-5, with D possibly being TRBD1 or TRBD2 (5 bases each). The J call may be wrong; the DNA end is better matched by TRBJ2-7. CDR1 LGHNA and CDR2 YNFKEQ come from the germline V gene. The CDR3 runs to 14 residues. CDR3 DNA sequence: TGTGCCAGCAGCCAAGGGGGGAATCTCTACGAGCAGTACTTC. Amino acids: CASSQGGNLYEQYF.

This chain joins TRBV5-1 and TRBJ2-5; a weak D match, TRBD2 (6 bases). V lost 1 base and J 1 base, leaving 14 bases between the germline ends. The CDR3 consists of 16 residues. Germline lookup yields CDR1 SGHRS and CDR2 YFSETQ. The CDR3: CASSLKEAGFQETQYF. As DNA, the CDR3 is TGCGCCAGCAGCTTGAAGGAGGCGGGGTTCCAAGAGACCCAGTACTTC.

The CDR3 DNA sequence: TGTGCCAGCAGTTCCAACTGGGGACACGTAGATACGCAGTATTTT. This sequence encodes CASSSNWGHVDTQYF. The chain joins TRBV28 to TRBJ2-3; a weak D match, TRBD1 (6 bases). CDR3 length equals 15 residues. CDR1 and CDR2 from the germline V gene are MDHEN and SYDVKM. Trimming removed 4 bases at V and 5 bases at J, with 16 bases between.